This TCR beta chain was observed in a study of T cells in localized non-small cell lung cancer. Method: immunoSEQ multiplex PCR; TCRdb's copy keeps in-frame clones and lacks some. In the table there are more than 10,000 clones, 28% of which are singletons. By share, this clone counts as medium-sized. This sequence was found in a female donor of 60 years or more with stage I lung adenocarcinoma. Sample: lung tumor tissue, taken before any cancer treatment.

The CDR3 bases are TGTGCCAGCAGTTCCAGTCGGAATGAGCAGTTCTTC. Translated: CASSSSRNEQFF. The chain recombines TRBV6-8 with TRBJ2-1; D unclear. The V gene's germline CDR1 is MNHGY and CDR2 SAAAGT. This CDR3 has 12 residues. V lost 4 bases and J 7 bases, leaving 8 bases between the germline ends.